A selection of T cell receptor beta chains follows, all from one sample in a study of blood T cell repertoires in COVID-19. The data were produced by immunoSEQ multiplex PCR, yet TCRdb's version contains in-frame clones alone and is incomplete. Of more than 95,000 clones in the sample, about 91% were seen once. Sequencing was done on a sample of peripheral blood. Receptors were obtained from a human donor in a cohort sampled during active COVID-19. CDR3s include the opening cysteine and the closing phenylalanine or tryptophan. A D gene is named only where the DNA matches it firmly. A clone size is listed for some rows: how often the clone was seen (once, few, many), or a class if it is expanded.

CASSWDRGLGNQPQHF TGTGCCAGCAGCTGGGACAGGGGGCTTGGTAATCAGCCCCAGCATTTT TRBV7-8 NA TRBJ1-5 TRBD1
CASSFDRAGANVLTF TGTGCCAGCAGCTTCGACAGGGCTGGGGCCAACGTCCTGACTTTC TRBV11-2 NA TRBJ2-6 TRBD1
CASRGRDRGLLGNQPQHF TGTGCCAGCAGAGGAAGGGACAGGGGCCTTTTAGGCAATCAGCCCCAGCATTTT TRBV28 once TRBJ1-5 TRBD1
CASSLASGGADTQYF TGTGCCAGCAGCTTGGCTAGCGGGGGGGCTGATACGCAGTATTTT TRBV5-4 NA TRBJ2-3 TRBD2
CASSGIRTTGDYGYTF TGTGCCAGCAGCGGTATTCGGACGACAGGGGACTATGGCTACACCTTC TRBV5-5 once TRBJ1-2 TRBD1
CASSLNPGGTYEQYF TGTGCCAGCAGCTTAAACCCTGGCGGGACCTACGAGCAGTACTTC TRBV7-3 once TRBJ2-7 NA
CASSRETGENEKLFF TGTGCCAGCAGCCGCGAGACAGGGGAGAATGAAAAACTGTTTTTT TRBV6-5 NA TRBJ1-4 TRBD1
CASSSTVTTRSGNTIYF TGTGCCAGCAGTTCTACAGTTACCACCCGCTCTGGAAACACCATATATTTT TRBV2 NA TRBJ1-3 NA
CAWSVGQGAYEQYF TGTGCCTGGAGTGTAGGACAGGGGGCCTACGAGCAGTACTTC TRBV30 NA TRBJ2-7 TRBD1
CASRSDGEGKNIQYF TGCGCCAGCAGATCTGACGGGGAGGGCAAAAACATTCAGTACTTC TRBV10-2 once TRBJ2-4 TRBD2
CASSLDRGQGAPYEQYF TGCGCCAGCAGCCTCGACCGTGGACAGGGGGCCCCCTACGAGCAGTACTTC TRBV4-3 NA TRBJ2-7 TRBD1
CASSQDSQGNEQYF TGCGCCAGCAGCCAAGATTCCCAGGGGAACGAGCAGTACTTC TRBV4-3 once TRBJ2-7 NA
CARSQGQGNTEAFF TGTGCCAGGTCCCAGGGACAGGGAAACACTGAAGCTTTCTTT TRBV6-4 NA TRBJ1-1 TRBD1
CASSQDPLRSGYTF TGTGCCAGCAGCCAAGATCCGTTGCGCTCTGGCTACACCTTC TRBV4-2 NA TRBJ1-2 NA
CASSLAGVLAKNIQYF TGTGCCAGCAGCTTGGCAGGGGTCCTAGCCAAAAACATTCAGTACTTC TRBV5-6 NA TRBJ2-4 NA
CASSVQGARGTEAFF TGTGCCAGCAGCGTACAGGGGGCAAGGGGCACTGAAGCTTTCTTT TRBV9 NA TRBJ1-1 TRBD1
CASSSGTGTMNTEAFF TGTGCCAGCAGTTCGGGGACAGGGACCATGAACACTGAAGCTTTCTTT TRBV27 NA TRBJ1-1 TRBD1
CASRPWTGGYYGYTF TGTGCCAGCAGACCCTGGACAGGGGGCTACTATGGCTACACCTTC TRBV11-2 NA TRBJ1-2 TRBD1
CASSKICRKETFF TGTGCCAGCAGCAAAATTTGTAGGAAGGAGACTTTCTTT TRBV21-1 once TRBJ1-1 NA
CATRGWDSLSNQPQHF TGTGCCACCCGGGGGTGGGACAGTCTCAGCAATCAGCCCCAGCATTTT TRBV15 NA TRBJ1-5 TRBD1
CASSPGLADNEQFF TGTGCCAGCTCACCGGGACTAGCGGACAATGAGCAGTTCTTC TRBV18 NA TRBJ2-1 TRBD2
CASSLGQASHSPLHF TGCGCCAGCAGCTTAGGACAGGCGTCCCATTCACCCCTCCACTTT TRBV5-1 NA TRBJ1-6 TRBD1
CASSYSKRISNYGYTF TGTGCCAGCAGTTACTCGAAGAGGATCTCTAACTATGGCTACACCTTC TRBV6-7 once TRBJ1-2 NA
CASGKAASSYEQYF TGTGCCAGTGGTAAGGCGGCGAGCTCCTACGAGCAGTACTTC TRBV6-5 once TRBJ2-7 NA
CASSDRQGFGNQPQHF TGTGCCAGCAGTGACAGACAGGGATTCGGCAATCAGCCCCAGCATTTT TRBV6-1 NA TRBJ1-5 TRBD1
CASSPRDRGYHEQFF TGTGCCAGCAGTCCCCGGGACAGGGGGTACCATGAGCAGTTCTTC TRBV27 NA TRBJ2-1 TRBD1
CASSTRTEHSEQYF TGTGCCAGTAGTACCCGGACAGAGCACTCCGAGCAGTACTTC TRBV19 NA TRBJ2-7 NA
CASSLVSGVEYRGYTF TGTGCCAGCAGCTTAGTTTCAGGGGTCGAGTATAGGGGCTACACCTTC TRBV7-6 NA TRBJ1-2 NA
CASRGRAYEQYF TGTGCCTCACGCGGGAGGGCCTACGAGCAGTACTTC TRBV6-5 NA TRBJ2-7 TRBD2
CSPPRDSPIRHEQYF TGCAGCCCCCCCCGGGACAGTCCTATTCGCCACGAGCAGTACTTC TRBV29-1 NA TRBJ2-7 TRBD1
CASSLSLWESSYEQYF TGTGCCAGCAGTCTCAGTTTATGGGAGAGCTCCTACGAGCAGTACTTC TRBV7-2 NA TRBJ2-7 NA
CASSRDSMNTEAFF TGTGCCAGCAGCCGGGACTCCATGAACACTGAAGCTTTCTTT TRBV11-3 NA TRBJ1-1 NA
CASSFSWESYNEQFF TGTGCCAGCAGTTTTTCGTGGGAGTCTTACAATGAGCAGTTCTTC TRBV27 NA TRBJ2-1 NA
CASSYLSGQASYEQYF TGTGCCAGCAGTTACTTGTCGGGACAGGCCTCCTACGAGCAGTACTTC TRBV6-5 NA TRBJ2-7 TRBD1
CAISGLAGGDEQYF TGTGCCATCAGTGGACTAGCGGGAGGGGACGAGCAGTACTTC TRBV10-3 NA TRBJ2-7 TRBD2
CASRSTVETQYF TGTGCCAGCCGTAGTACCGTGGAGACCCAGTACTTC TRBV6-5 few TRBJ2-5 NA
CASSLESRRQVRVLDTEAFF TGTGCCAGCAGCTTAGAAAGTAGACGTCAGGTCCGTGTGCTGGACACTGAAGCTTTCTTT TRBV11-2 few TRBJ1-1 NA
CASSYSSGRMYEQYF TGTGCCAGCAGTTACTCGAGCGGACGGATGTACGAGCAGTACTTC TRBV6-5 NA TRBJ2-7 NA
CASSVTGGVEKLFF TGCGCCAGCAGCGTTACAGGGGGCGTAGAAAAACTGTTTTTT TRBV5-1 NA TRBJ1-4 TRBD1
CASSLRGQYNEQFF TGTGCCAGCAGCTTGAGGGGACAGTACAATGAGCAGTTCTTC TRBV5-5 NA TRBJ2-1 TRBD1
CASSYSTGAGGGYTF TGTGCCAGCAGTTACTCGACAGGGGCGGGTGGTGGCTACACCTTC TRBV6-5 once TRBJ1-2 TRBD1
CASSQGQGLWNTGELFF TGCGCCAGCAGCCAAGGTCAGGGGCTCTGGAACACCGGGGAGCTGTTTTTT TRBV4-3 few TRBJ2-2 NA
CASSPPAGKHTGELFF TGTGCCAGCTCACCACCGGCAGGCAAGCACACCGGGGAGCTGTTTTTT TRBV18 few TRBJ2-2 NA
CASSLGGRPDTQYF TGTGCCAGCAGTTTAGGCGGGAGACCAGATACGCAGTATTTT TRBV28 NA TRBJ2-3 TRBD2
CASSFLAETQYF TGTGCCAGCAGTTTCCTAGCAGAGACCCAGTACTTC TRBV28 NA TRBJ2-5 NA
CASSHGGVGEQFF TGTGCCAGCAGCCACGGGGGGGTGGGTGAGCAGTTCTTC TRBV7-9 NA TRBJ2-1 TRBD2
CASSSLGLQGFNSPLHF TGTGCCAGCAGTTCTCTGGGGCTACAGGGGTTTAATTCACCCCTCCACTTT TRBV27 NA TRBJ1-6 TRBD1
CASSYLVAGVGRAAGANVLTF TGTGCCAGCAGTTACTTGGTAGCGGGAGTGGGGCGAGCAGCTGGGGCCAACGTCCTGACTTTC TRBV6-2/TRBV6-3 NA TRBJ2-6 TRBD2